The T cell receptor beta chain described here comes from a study of response to subunit inactivated influenza vaccine. TCRdb reprocessed the RT-PCR reads with MiXCR, giving one entry per CDR3 protein. The sample has over 650,000 distinct CDR3 sequences; roughly 20% are singletons. Trimming stripped 7 bases from V and 3 bases from J, with 15 bases between. This CDR3 contains 14 residues. Per germline, CDR1 MNHNS and CDR2 SASEGT. Only a few counts were recorded for this clonotype. The chain has TRBV6-1 and TRBJ1-2; D gene unclear. The sample consisted of PBMCs from blood, taken more than 4 days after vaccination. The TCR originated in a man aged 45 to 65 who received an inactivated influenza vaccine. The DNA for the CDR3 is TGTGCCAGCACCCAAGTGAGGACTTACTATGGCTACACCTTC. Protein sequence: CASTQVRTYYGYTF.